The entry below gives a single T cell receptor (beta chain) sequence along with its context. The source of the sample is a study of cytomegalovirus exposure and HLA in healthy donors. Researchers ran the PCR with 60 Vbeta and 13 Jbeta primers. Clones were read by immunoSEQ multiplex PCR, and TCRdb kept only the in-frame ones, dropping some. The sample comprises about 190,000 clones, 79% of which are singletons, and roughly 1.5% rests with the top ten. The receptor was isolated from a woman in her late teens or twenties in good health and CMV-seronegative. Input material: PBMCs.

The CDR3 DNA reads TGTGCCAGCAGTTCCGGGACAGGGACTAGGGAGCAGTTCTTC. This sequence encodes CASSSGTGTREQFF. J is TRBJ2-1 and V is TRBV28; possibly TRBD1 for D (9 bases). V shed 4 bases and J shed 10 bases, with 17 bases lying between them. CDR1 and CDR2 from the germline V gene are MDHEN and SYDVKM. The CDR3 is made up of 14 amino acids.